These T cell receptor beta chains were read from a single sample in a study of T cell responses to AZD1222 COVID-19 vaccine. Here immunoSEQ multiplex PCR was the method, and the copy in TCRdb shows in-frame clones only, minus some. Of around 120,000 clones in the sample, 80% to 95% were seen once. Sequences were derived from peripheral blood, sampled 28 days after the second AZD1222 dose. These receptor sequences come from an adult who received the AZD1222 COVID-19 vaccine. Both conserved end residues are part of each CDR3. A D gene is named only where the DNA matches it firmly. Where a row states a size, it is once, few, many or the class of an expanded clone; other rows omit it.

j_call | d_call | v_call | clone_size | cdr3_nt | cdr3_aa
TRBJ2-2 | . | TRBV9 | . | TGTGCCAGCAGCGCGGGGGAGGGGACAGGAGGAACCGGGGAGCTGTTTTTT | CASSAGEGTGGTGELFF
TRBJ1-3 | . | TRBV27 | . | TGTGCCAGCATGGGAGGCATCTCTGGAAACACCATATATTTT | CASMGGISGNTIYF
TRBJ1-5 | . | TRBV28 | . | TGTGCCAGCAGTACACAGGTTCAGCCCCAGCATTTT | CASSTQVQPQHF
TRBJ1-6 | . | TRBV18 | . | TGTGCCAGCTCACCTGCGGACGGGAATTCACCCCTCCACTTT | CASSPADGNSPLHF
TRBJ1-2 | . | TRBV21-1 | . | TGTGCCAGCAGCATGGCGGGAAGGCCTGGCTACACCTTC | CASSMAGRPGYTF
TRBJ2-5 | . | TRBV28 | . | TGTGCCAGCAGCCGACTGCCTCGGTCAGAGGCCCAGTACTTC | CASSRLPRSEAQYF
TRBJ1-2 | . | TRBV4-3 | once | TGCGCCAGCAGCCAAGGGGCGGGCAGGGACCTTACCTATGGCTACACCTTC | CASSQGAGRDLTYGYTF
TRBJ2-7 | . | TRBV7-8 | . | TGTGCCAGCAGCTTTACCGGGATCCACTACGAGCAGTACTTC | CASSFTGIHYEQYF
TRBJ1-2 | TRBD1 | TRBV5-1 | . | TGCGCCAGCAGCCCATCCGGGACAGCCGGCTACACCTTC | CASSPSGTAGYTF
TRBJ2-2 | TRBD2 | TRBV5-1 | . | TGCGCCAGCAGCCGTGGGCTAGCGGGGGTGAACACCGGGGAGCTGTTTTTT | CASSRGLAGVNTGELFF
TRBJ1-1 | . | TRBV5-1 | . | TGCGCCAGCAGCTGGACCCAGAACACTGAAGCTTTCTTT | CASSWTQNTEAFF
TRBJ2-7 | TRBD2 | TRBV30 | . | TGTGCCTGGAGTGTTTGGATCGGACTAGCCTACGAGCAGTACTTC | CAWSVWIGLAYEQYF
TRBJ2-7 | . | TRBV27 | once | TGTGCCAGCAGACCGGGACGGCTAAGGGGCGAGCAGTACTTC | CASRPGRLRGEQYF
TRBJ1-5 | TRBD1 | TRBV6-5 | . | TGTGCCAGCAGAAGGGGGCTTGGACAGCCCCAGCATTTT | CASRRGLGQPQHF
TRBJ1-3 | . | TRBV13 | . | TGTGCCAGCAGCCCCTCGGGGGGTGGAAACACCATATATTTT | CASSPSGGGNTIYF
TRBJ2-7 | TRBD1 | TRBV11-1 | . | TGTGCCAGCAGCCACAAGGGACAGGGGGTAGCCTACGAGCAGTACTTC | CASSHKGQGVAYEQYF
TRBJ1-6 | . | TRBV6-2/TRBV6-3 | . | TGTGCCAGCAGTGACGGACAGAGATATAATTCACCCCTCCACTTT | CASSDGQRYNSPLHF
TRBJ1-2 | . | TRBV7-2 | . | TGTGCCAGCAGCTTAGGCCGGTTTCAGGGTCTTGGCTACACCTTC | CASSLGRFQGLGYTF
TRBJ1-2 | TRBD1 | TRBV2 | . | TGTTGGGACAGGGGCCTTCATGGCTACACCTTC | CWDRGLHGYTF
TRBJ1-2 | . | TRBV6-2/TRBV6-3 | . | TGTGCCAGCAGTTGGGGACTGCACTATGGCTACACCTTC | CASSWGLHYGYTF
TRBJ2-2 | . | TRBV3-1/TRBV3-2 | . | TGTGCCAGCAGCCAAGACATGGGCCTTAACACCGGGGAGCTGTTTTTT | CASSQDMGLNTGELFF
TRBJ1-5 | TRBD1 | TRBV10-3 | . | TGTGCCATCAGTGCTAGCCTCGGACAGGGGAATCAGCCCCAGCATTTT | CAISASLGQGNQPQHF
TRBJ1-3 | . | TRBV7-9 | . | TGTGCCAGCAGCTTCCCGGTGGGTCAGTCCATATATTTT | CASSFPVGQSIYF
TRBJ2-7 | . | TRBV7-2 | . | TGTGCCAGCAGCCAAACGACAGCCACCTACGAGCAGTACTTC | CASSQTTATYEQYF
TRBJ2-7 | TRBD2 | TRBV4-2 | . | TGTGCCAGCACTCCCAGGGAGGGCCACTCCTACGAGCAGTACTTC | CASTPREGHSYEQYF
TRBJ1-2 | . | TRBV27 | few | TGTGCCAGTTCAAGTACGGTGAACTATGGCTACACCTTC | CASSSTVNYGYTF
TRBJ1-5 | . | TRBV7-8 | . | TGTGCCAGCAAAGGGGGGCTTGGCAATCAGCCCCAGCATTTT | CASKGGLGNQPQHF
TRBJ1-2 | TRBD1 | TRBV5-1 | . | TGCGCCAGCAGCTTGGTCGGGACAGGGGATCCCTATGGCTACACCTTC | CASSLVGTGDPYGYTF
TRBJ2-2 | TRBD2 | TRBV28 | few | TGTGCCAGCAGGCAGACTAGCGGAAACACCGGGGAGCTGTTTTTT | CASRQTSGNTGELFF
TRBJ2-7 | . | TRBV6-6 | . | TGTGCCAGCAGTTACCTGAGTAGGGAGCAGTACTTC | CASSYLSREQYF
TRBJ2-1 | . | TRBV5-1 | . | TGCGCCAGCAGCTTCTCCTACAATGAGCAGTTCTTC | CASSFSYNEQFF
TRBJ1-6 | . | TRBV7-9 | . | TGTGCCAGCAGTTCTGACCGCTATAATTCACCCCTCCACTTT | CASSSDRYNSPLHF
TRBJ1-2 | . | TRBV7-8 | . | TGTGCCAGCAGCATCACCGGGACCTCGGAATATGGCTACACCTTC | CASSITGTSEYGYTF
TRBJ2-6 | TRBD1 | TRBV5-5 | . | TGTGCCAGCAGCCCCGTGGGACAGACCTCTGGGGCCAACGTCCTGACTTTC | CASSPVGQTSGANVLTF
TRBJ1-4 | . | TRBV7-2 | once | TGTGCCAGCAGCTTAGTAGGACAGATTAATGAAAAACTGTTTTTT | CASSLVGQINEKLFF
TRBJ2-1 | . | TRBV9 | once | TGTGCCAGCAGCGTAGCGTTTGGGACTGACGTCTACAATGAGCAGTTCTTC | CASSVAFGTDVYNEQFF
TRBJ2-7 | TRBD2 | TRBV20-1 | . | TGCAGTGCTAGTCTAGCGGGACCATTC | CSASLAGPF
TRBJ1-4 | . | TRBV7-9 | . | TGTGCCAGCAGCTCCTCCGGGACAAGGTCTTTAGAAACTAATGAAAAACTGTTTTTT | CASSSSGTRSLETNEKLFF
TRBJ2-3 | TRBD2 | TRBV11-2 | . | TGTGCCAGCAGCATAGCGGGGTTGACAGATACGCAGTATTTT | CASSIAGLTDTQYF
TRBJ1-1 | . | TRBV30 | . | TGTGCCTACCTTAGAGGGCGGAACACTGAAGCTTTCTTT | CAYLRGRNTEAFF
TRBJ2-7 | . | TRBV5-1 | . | TGCGCCAGCAGCTTCGACAGGCCTCACTACAACGAGCAGTACTTC | CASSFDRPHYNEQYF